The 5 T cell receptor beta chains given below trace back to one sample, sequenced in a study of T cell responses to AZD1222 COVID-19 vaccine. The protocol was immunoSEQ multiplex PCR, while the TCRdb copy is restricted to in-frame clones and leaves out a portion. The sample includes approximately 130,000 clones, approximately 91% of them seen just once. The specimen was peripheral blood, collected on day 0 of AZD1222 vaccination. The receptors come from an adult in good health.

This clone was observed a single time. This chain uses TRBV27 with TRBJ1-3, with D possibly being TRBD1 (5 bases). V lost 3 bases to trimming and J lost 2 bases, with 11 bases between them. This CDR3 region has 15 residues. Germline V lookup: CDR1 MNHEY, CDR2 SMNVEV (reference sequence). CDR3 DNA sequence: TGTGCCAGCAGTTTTCGTTGGGGCGCTGGAAACACCATATATTTT. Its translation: CASSFRWGAGNTIYF.

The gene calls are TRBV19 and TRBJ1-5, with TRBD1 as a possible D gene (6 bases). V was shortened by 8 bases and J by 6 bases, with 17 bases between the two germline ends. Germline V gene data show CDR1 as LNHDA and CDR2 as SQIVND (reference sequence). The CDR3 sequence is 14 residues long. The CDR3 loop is CASRDTLLGQPQHF. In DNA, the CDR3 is TGTGCCAGTCGGGACACATTATTAGGTCAGCCCCAGCATTTT.

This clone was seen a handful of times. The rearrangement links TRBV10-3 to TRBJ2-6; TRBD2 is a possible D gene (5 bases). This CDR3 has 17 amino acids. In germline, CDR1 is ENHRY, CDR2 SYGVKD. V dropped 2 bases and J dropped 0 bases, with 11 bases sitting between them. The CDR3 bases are TGTGCCATCAGTGAGCCCGAGAGGGTCTCTGGGGCCAACGTCCTGACTTTC. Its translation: CAISEPERVSGANVLTF.

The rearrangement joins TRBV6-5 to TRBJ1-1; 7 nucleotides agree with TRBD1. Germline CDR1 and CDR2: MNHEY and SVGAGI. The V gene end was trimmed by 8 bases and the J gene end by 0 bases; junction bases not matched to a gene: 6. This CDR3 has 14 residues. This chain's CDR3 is CASLSGGLNTEAFF. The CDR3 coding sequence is TGTGCCAGCCTGTCAGGGGGACTGAACACTGAAGCTTTCTTT.

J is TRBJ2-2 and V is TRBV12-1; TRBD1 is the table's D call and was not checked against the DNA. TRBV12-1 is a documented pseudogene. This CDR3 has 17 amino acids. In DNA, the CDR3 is TGTGCCAGCAGCTCTGCGCCGGGACAGGTGAACACCGGGGAGCTGTTTTTT. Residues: CASSSAPGQVNTGELFF.